The clone carrying this TCR beta chain was picked up one time. PCR was performed a second time for about 6 to 12 cycles using a sample-barcoded 5' primer and a J-beta primer mix. Via MiXCR, TCRdb re-called the 5' RACE reads, giving one row per CDR3 protein. The sample shows under 950,000 distinct CDR3 sequences, 22% of them seen only once. The sample is drawn from a study of blood T cells in healthy people across ages. This CDR3 has 16 residues. V gave up 0 bases and J gave up 0 bases, with 11 bases separating them. The germline CDR1 and CDR2 sequences are MGHRA and YSYEKL. The source of this sequence is an older man in good health. This chain joins TRBV4-1 and TRBJ1-1; D may be TRBD1 (5 bases). Sequencing was done on a sample of blood. Here the CDR3 reads CASSQEQVGMNTEAFF. The CDR3 coding sequence is TGCGCCAGCAGCCAAGAACAGGTGGGGATGAACACTGAAGCTTTCTTT.